Sequencing of this TCR beta chain was carried out in a study of control samples from healthy donors and cancer patients. The assay was immunoSEQ multiplex PCR, and TCRdb's table has in-frame clones only and misses some. This table holds 120,000 or so clones, 85% to 95% found once. This CDR3 contains 12 residues. The V gene end was trimmed by 10 bases and the J gene end by 4 bases; junction bases not matched to a gene: 6. The rearrangement links TRBV12-3 or TRBV12-4 to TRBJ1-2; 7 nucleotides agree with TRBD1. This receptor was identified in a man aged 80 or over with head and neck cancer. Specimen: PBMCs. CDR3 bases: TGTGCCAACAGGGACAGCACCTATGGCTACACCTTC. Translated: CANRDSTYGYTF.